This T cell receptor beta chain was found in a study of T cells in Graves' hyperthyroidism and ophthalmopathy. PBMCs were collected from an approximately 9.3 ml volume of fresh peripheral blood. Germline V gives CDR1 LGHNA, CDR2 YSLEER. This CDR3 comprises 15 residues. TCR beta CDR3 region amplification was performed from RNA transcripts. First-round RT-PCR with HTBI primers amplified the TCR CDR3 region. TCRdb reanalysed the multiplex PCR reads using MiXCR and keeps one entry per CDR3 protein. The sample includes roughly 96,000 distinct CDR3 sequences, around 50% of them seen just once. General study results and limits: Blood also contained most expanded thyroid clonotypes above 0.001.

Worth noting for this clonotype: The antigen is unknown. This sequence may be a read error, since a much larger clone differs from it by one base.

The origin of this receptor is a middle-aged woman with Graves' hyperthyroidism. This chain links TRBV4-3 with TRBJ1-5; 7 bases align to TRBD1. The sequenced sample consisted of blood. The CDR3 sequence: CANSQDGTGNQPQHF. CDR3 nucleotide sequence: TGCGCCAACAGCCAAGATGGGACAGGCAATCAGCCCCAGCATTTT.